Listed here are 16 T cell receptor beta chains from one sample, sequenced in a study of PD-1 and CTLA-4 blockade in melanoma. The method was immunoSEQ multiplex PCR; TCRdb's version includes in-frame clones alone and lacks a portion of them. The sample records fewer than 20,000 clones, around two thirds being singletons. The sample was CD8+ T cells from peripheral blood, taken from a patient given anti-PD-1 treatment. These receptors were collected from a human donor with melanoma.

The V call is TRBV30, the J call TRBJ2-7; maybe TRBD1 (6 bases). Trimming cost V 7 bases and J 0 bases, with 13 bases left between them. Looked up from germline, CDR1 is GTSNPN and CDR2 is SVGIG (reference sequence). The CDR3 extends over 13 amino acids. The CDR3 reads CALQTGSSYEQYF. CDR3 sequence (DNA): TGTGCCTTACAGACAGGCAGCTCCTACGAGCAGTACTTC.

V is TRBV6-6 and J is TRBJ2-7; tentatively, D is TRBD2 (5 bases). The CDR3 is 12 residues long. Deletions cut 6 bases from V and 1 base from J, with 7 bases between. Per germline, CDR1 MNHNY and CDR2 SVGAGI (reference sequence). The DNA for the CDR3 is TGTGCCAGCAGCAGCGGATCCTACGAGCAGTACTTC. Its protein is CASSSGSYEQYF.

The chain joins TRBV6-1 to TRBJ2-7; D is uncertain. The CDR3 length is 13 residues. V gave up 2 bases and J gave up 5 bases, with 10 bases separating them. In germline, CDR1 is MNHNS, CDR2 SASEGT. CDR3 sequence reads: CASSELVLDEQYF. The CDR3 DNA reads TGTGCCAGCAGTGAACTCGTTCTCGACGAGCAGTACTTC.

The V and J genes are TRBV28 and TRBJ2-3, with TRBD2 as a possible D gene (6 bases). This CDR3 has 16 residues. V was clipped by 3 bases and J by 2 bases, with 15 bases between them. From germline, CDR1 is MDHEN and CDR2 SYDVKM. DNA of the CDR3: TGTGCCAGCAGTTTGGGAGGACCTCTTACCACAGATACGCAGTATTTT. Translating gives CASSLGGPLTTDTQYF.

This chain links TRBV7-9 with TRBJ2-3; 7 bases align to TRBD1. V lost 7 bases to trimming and J lost 0 bases; unmatched junction nucleotides: 1. The V gene's germline CDR1 is SEHNR and CDR2 FQNEAQ (reference sequence). The CDR3 extends over 13 amino acids. The CDR3: CASTGGSTDTQYF. In DNA form, the CDR3 reads TGTGCCAGCACAGGGGGTAGCACAGATACGCAGTATTTT. The full variable domain, its missing parts supplied by reference TRBV7-9 and TRBJ2-3, is DTGVSQNPRHKITKRGQNVTFRCDPISEHNRLYWYRQTLGQGPEFLTYFQNEAQLEKSRLLSDRFSAERPKGSFSTLEIQRTEQGDSAMYLCASTGGSTDTQYFGPGTRLTVL.

The rearrangement joins TRBV19 to TRBJ2-2; possibly TRBD2 for D (6 bases). V gave up 1 base and J gave up 8 bases, with 8 bases separating them. Germline assignment: CDR1 LNHDA and CDR2 SQIVND (reference sequence). The CDR3 is made up of 13 amino acids. CDR3 DNA: TGTGCCAGTAGTATAGCGGGAGTTGGGGAGCTGTTTTTT. It is translated as CASSIAGVGELFF.

The chain uses TRBV3-1 (or the pseudogene TRBV3-2) and TRBJ1-1; D is unclear. The germline gives CDR1 LGHDT, CDR2 YNNKEL (reference sequence). This CDR3 comprises 17 residues. Trimming left V 0 bases short and J 7 bases short, with 21 bases between. CDR3 nucleotides: TGTGCCAGCAGCCAAGATCTCGGTAGTACCTTCCTTTTTGAAGCTTTCTTT. The encoded protein is CASSQDLGSTFLFEAFF.

This chain joins TRBV7-9 and TRBJ1-6; 7 nucleotides align to TRBD1. The germline gives CDR1 SEHNR, CDR2 FQNEAQ (reference sequence). The CDR3 sequence is 17 residues long. Trimming cost V 1 base and J 4 bases; bases outside gene matches: 7. The DNA for the CDR3 is TGTGCCAGCAGCTTAGATTTCGGGACAGAGTATAATTCACCCCTCCACTTT. This sequence encodes CASSLDFGTEYNSPLHF.

The rearrangement links TRBV15 to TRBJ1-4; D unclear. Per the germline V gene, CDR1 is LNHNV and CDR2 is YYDKDF (reference sequence). V was clipped by 4 bases and J by 2 bases, with 11 bases between them. The CDR3 runs 15 residues. The CDR3 spells CATSKIPFTNEKLFF. CDR3 bases: TGTGCCACCAGCAAGATACCATTCACTAATGAAAAACTGTTTTTT.

J is TRBJ1-1 and V is TRBV4-1; D is uncertain. CDR1 is MGHRA and CDR2 is YSYEKL in the germline V gene. The V end was cut by 0 bases, the J end by 6 bases, with 5 bases between. The CDR3 totals 12 residues. The CDR3 here is CASSQDGPEAFF. In DNA form, the CDR3 reads TGCGCCAGCAGCCAAGACGGCCCTGAAGCTTTCTTT.

V and J are TRBV27 and TRBJ1-1; the D is unclear. V was trimmed by 9 bases and J by 1 base, leaving 12 bases between them. Germline CDR1 is MNHEY and CDR2 is SMNVEV (reference sequence). The CDR3 loop spans 13 amino acids. The CDR3 DNA follows: TGTGCCAGTCAGTACGACCCGAACACTGAAGCTTTCTTT. Amino acid sequence: CASQYDPNTEAFF.

As DNA, the CDR3 is TGTGCCAGCAGTTTAGATGGAGAGACCCAGTACTTC. Its protein is CASSLDGETQYF. This sequence joins TRBV12-3 or TRBV12-4 and TRBJ2-5; no clear D gene. CDR3 size: 12 residues. Trimming pared 1 base from V and 4 bases from J, leaving 4 bases between.

In its sample, this clone was seen a few times. The chain employs TRBV30 and TRBJ1-1; no reliable D call. The ends were cut back, 2 bases at V and 8 bases at J, with 15 bases in the middle. The CDR3 runs to 13 residues. Germline values: CDR1 GTSNPN, CDR2 SVGIG (reference sequence). The CDR3 nucleotides are TGTGCCTGGAGTTTGGACGGGTGGGGAGAAGCTTTCTTT. Protein sequence: CAWSLDGWGEAFF.

The V and J genes are TRBV7-8 and TRBJ1-1, with D uncertain. Between the trimmed V and J ends, which lost 5 bases and 6 bases, there was a span of 16 bases. The CDR3 spans 14 residues. The germline gives CDR1 SGHVS, CDR2 FQNEAQ. This CDR3 reads CASSIPGPGSEAFF. The DNA of the CDR3 is TGTGCCAGCAGCATACCAGGACCAGGCTCTGAAGCTTTCTTT.

The V gene is TRBV12-5, the J gene TRBJ2-2; TRBD2 agrees at 11 bases. With V trimmed by 6 bases and J by 6 bases, 15 bases remained unmatched. There are 18 residues in the CDR3. Per the germline V gene, CDR1 is LGHNT and CDR2 is FRNRAP. The DNA for the CDR3 is TGTGCTAGTGGCCATGAGACTGTAGCGGGAGGGCCTGCCGGGGAGCTGTTTTTT. This translates into CASGHETVAGGPAGELFF.

This clone is classed as medium-sized (0.01 to 0.1%). J is TRBJ1-2 and V is TRBV2; 7 bases match TRBD1. This CDR3 spans 16 amino acids. V dropped 6 bases and J dropped 2; count of bases not matched to a gene: 12. Germline loops: CDR1 SNHLY, CDR2 FYNNEI. The CDR3 is CASRTLTGQWNYGYTF. In DNA, the CDR3 is TGTGCCAGCAGAACGTTAACGGGACAGTGGAACTATGGCTACACCTTC. The complete variable domain, with remaining parts taken from reference TRBV2 and TRBJ1-2, reads EPEVTQTPSHQVTQMGQEVILRCVPISNHLYFYWYRQILGQKVEFLVSFYNNEISEKSEIFDDQFSVERPDGSNFTLKIRSTKLEDSAMYFCASRTLTGQWNYGYTFGSGTRLTVV.